This T cell receptor beta chain was captured in a study of T cells in Graves' hyperthyroidism and ophthalmopathy. The investigators amplified TCR beta CDR3 regions from RNA transcripts. First-round RT-PCR with HTBI primers amplified the TCR CDR3 region. TCRdb reanalysed the multiplex PCR reads using MiXCR and keeps one entry per CDR3 protein. The table lists around 450,000 distinct CDR3 sequences, about an eighth of them singletons, with less than 6.5% in the top ten. Only a few counts were recorded for this clonotype. Trimming took 1 base from V and 0 from J, leaving 7 bases between them. Germline assignment: CDR1 MGHRA and CDR2 YSYEKL. CDR3 length equals 14 residues.

The sequence was collected from a young woman with Graves' hyperthyroidism. The V and J genes are TRBV4-1 and TRBJ2-7; D is perhaps TRBD1 (5 bases). The specimen was blood. For the CDR3, the DNA is TGCGCCAGCAGCCAAGCAGGGCACTCCTACGAGCAGTACTTC. This encodes CASSQAGHSYEQYF.